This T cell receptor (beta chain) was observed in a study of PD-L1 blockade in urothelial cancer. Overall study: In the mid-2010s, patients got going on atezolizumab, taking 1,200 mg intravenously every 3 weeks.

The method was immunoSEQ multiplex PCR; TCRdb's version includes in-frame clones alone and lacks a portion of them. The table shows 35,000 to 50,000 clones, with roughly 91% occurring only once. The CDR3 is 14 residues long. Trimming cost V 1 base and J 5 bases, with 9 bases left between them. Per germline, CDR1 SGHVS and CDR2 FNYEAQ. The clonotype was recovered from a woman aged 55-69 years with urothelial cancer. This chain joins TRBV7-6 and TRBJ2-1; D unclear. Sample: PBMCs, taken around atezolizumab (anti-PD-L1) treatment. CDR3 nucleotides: TGTGCCAGCAGCTTAGGGCGGAGCGACAATGAGCAGTTCTTC. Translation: CASSLGRSDNEQFF. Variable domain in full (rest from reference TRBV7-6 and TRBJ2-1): GAGVSQSPRYKVTKRGQDVALRCDPISGHVSLYWYRQALGQGPEFLTYFNYEAQQDKSGLPNDRFSAERPEGSISTLTIQRTEQRDSAMYRCASSLGRSDNEQFFGPGTRLTVL.